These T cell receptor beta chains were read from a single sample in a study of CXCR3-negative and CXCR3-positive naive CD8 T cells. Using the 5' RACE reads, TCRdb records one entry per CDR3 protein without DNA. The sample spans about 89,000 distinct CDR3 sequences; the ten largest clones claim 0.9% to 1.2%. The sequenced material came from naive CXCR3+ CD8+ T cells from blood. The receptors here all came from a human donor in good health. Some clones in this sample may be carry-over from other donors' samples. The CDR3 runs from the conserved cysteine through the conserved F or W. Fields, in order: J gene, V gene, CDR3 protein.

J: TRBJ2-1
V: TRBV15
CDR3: CATSRDLPAEQFF

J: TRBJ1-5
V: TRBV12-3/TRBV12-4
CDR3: CASSFSATSQPQHF

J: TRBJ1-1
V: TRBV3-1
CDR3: CASSLSGMNTEAFF

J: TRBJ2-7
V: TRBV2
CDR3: CASSPGYYEQYF

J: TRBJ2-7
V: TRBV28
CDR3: CASSTRGYPYEQYF

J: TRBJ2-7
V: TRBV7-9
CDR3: CASSNLAGAGTYEQYF

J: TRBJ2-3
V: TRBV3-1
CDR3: CASSPAGQGRTDTQYF

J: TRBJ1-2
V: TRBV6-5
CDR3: CASSQIPTYGYTF

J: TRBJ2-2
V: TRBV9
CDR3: CASSVVGENTGELFF

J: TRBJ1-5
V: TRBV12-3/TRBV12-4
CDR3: CASSLAGPLVQPQHF

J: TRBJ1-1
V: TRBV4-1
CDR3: CASSQDMGSRAFF

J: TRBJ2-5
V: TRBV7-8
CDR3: CASSQTSSAYSRGETQYF

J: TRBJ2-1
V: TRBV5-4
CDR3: CASSLARGVGYNEQFF

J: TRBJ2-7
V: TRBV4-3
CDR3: CASSRGQGSGEQYF

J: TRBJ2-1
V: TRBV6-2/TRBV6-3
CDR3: CASSPLYNEQFF

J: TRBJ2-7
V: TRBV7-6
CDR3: CASSLGLDEQYF

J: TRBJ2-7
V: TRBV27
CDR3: CASRGGNSYEQYF

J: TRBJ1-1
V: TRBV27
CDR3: CASKYGVEAFF

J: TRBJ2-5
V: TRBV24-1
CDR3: CATSEPDGQETQYF

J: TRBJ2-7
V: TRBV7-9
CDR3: CASSSAAYVYEQYF

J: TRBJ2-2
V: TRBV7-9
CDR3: CASSAAIATGELFF

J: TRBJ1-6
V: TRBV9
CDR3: CASTAKGGAGVTSPLHF

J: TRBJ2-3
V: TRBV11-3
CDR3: CASRRDFPCDTQYF

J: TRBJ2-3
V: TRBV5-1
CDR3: CASRPYVSDTQYF